The rows below give T cell receptor beta chains drawn from one sample of a study of blood T cell repertoires in COVID-19. TCRdb's copy holds only in-frame clones and misses some; the assay was immunoSEQ multiplex PCR. The table includes over 65,000 clones, 86% detected once. Material: peripheral blood. The receptor source for this set is a man older than 75 with COVID-19, enrolled during active disease. Each CDR3 is given without its conserved first and last residue. The order of the fields is D gene, V gene, J gene, CDR3 protein. D genes are given only for firm matches.

TRBD1	TRBV18	TRBJ1-2	ASTTGFNYGYT
-	TRBV18	TRBJ2-7	ASSPRWGVWDVSYEQY
-	TRBV4-1	TRBJ2-1	ASSLRDNEQF
-	TRBV18	TRBJ1-5	ASSTNRQSNQPQH
-	TRBV5-1	TRBJ1-1	ASSYLLDREAF
TRBD1	TRBV7-3	TRBJ2-7	ASSAGQGNSEQY
TRBD1	TRBV7-8	TRBJ2-7	ASSLDRPPYEQY
-	TRBV4-3	TRBJ1-2	ASSQDRDTGYT
-	TRBV5-4	TRBJ2-5	ASSLVTAQETQY
TRBD1	TRBV2	TRBJ2-7	ASSDRGPGEQY
-	TRBV5-1	TRBJ1-4	ASSLNGPREQGEKLF
-	TRBV6-5	TRBJ2-7	ASSSWDTSYEQY
-	TRBV24-1	TRBJ1-1	ATSDLRDTEAF
-	TRBV11-3	TRBJ2-7	ASSLGGAGDNEQY
TRBD1	TRBV9	TRBJ1-4	ASSVGGQGNEKLF
-	TRBV9	TRBJ2-5	ASSVVGGQQETQY
TRBD1	TRBV29-1	TRBJ1-5	SFDSGTGGPQPQH
-	TRBV3-1/TRBV3-2	TRBJ2-3	ASSPRQVTDTQY
-	TRBV12-3/TRBV12-4	TRBJ2-5	ASRWGPQETQY
TRBD1	TRBV5-4	TRBJ1-1	ASSTRQGPGNTEAF
-	TRBV7-9	TRBJ1-3	ASSEAGGNTIY
TRBD2	TRBV7-2	TRBJ2-7	ASSPSSGGHYEQY
-	TRBV25-1	TRBJ2-7	ASSDSRTASYEQY
-	TRBV7-9	TRBJ1-1	ASSPTTPGAEAF
-	TRBV2	TRBJ2-2	ASKRTNTGELF
-	TRBV3-1/TRBV3-2	TRBJ2-5	ASSRGGETQY
-	TRBV11-2	TRBJ1-2	ASSFRGDGYT
-	TRBV20-1	TRBJ2-1	SASHNEQF
TRBD2	TRBV19	TRBJ2-3	ASSTGTSRTQY